Presented here are 21 T cell receptor beta chains from one specimen sequenced in a study of T cells in Graves' hyperthyroidism and ophthalmopathy. Authors of the study amplified TCR beta CDR3 regions from RNA transcripts. The HTBI set primed first-round TCR CDR3 RT-PCR. TCRdb passed the multiplex PCR reads through MiXCR, listing each CDR3 protein once. The repertoire has 360,000 or so distinct CDR3 sequences, around 15% of them found once; the top ten carry approximately 20%. Sequencing was carried out using blood. Source of these receptors: a woman aged 55-70 years with Graves' ophthalmopathy.

On this clonotype itself: A read error is possible here, since a much larger clone lies one base away. The rearrangement joins TRBV28 to TRBJ1-2; perhaps TRBD1 as D (6 bases). This CDR3 comprises 14 residues. Trimming took off 2 bases at V and 8 bases at J, with 15 bases between the two ends. Germline V gene lookup returns CDR1 MDHEN and CDR2 SYDVKM. The CDR3 sequence: CASSLLGTTGGYTF. The CDR3 nucleotides read TGTGCCAGCAGTTTACTCGGGACAACCGGCGGCTACACCTTC.

This clonotype was detected ten times or more. The gene calls are TRBV10-2 and TRBJ2-3; D unresolved. In germline, CDR1 is WSHSY, CDR2 SAAADI. V dropped 2 bases and J dropped 4 bases, with 10 bases sitting between them. This CDR3 is built from 14 residues. CDR3 protein: CASSETTRADTQYF. CDR3 in DNA: TGCGCCAGCAGTGAGACGACACGTGCAGATACGCAGTATTTT.

The DNA for the CDR3 is TGTGCCAGCAGTGTTTCAGTCACTAGCGGGAGTCAGGCCGGGGAGCTGTTTTTT. This sequence encodes CASSVSVTSGSQAGELFF. V and J are TRBV2 and TRBJ2-2; 11 bases map to TRBD2. Germline V lookup: CDR1 SNHLY, CDR2 FYNNEI. After removal of 4 bases from V and 6 bases from J, the junction contained 13 bases not matched to a gene. The CDR3 has 18 amino acids.

This clonotype was detected many times. V is TRBV12-3 or TRBV12-4 and J is TRBJ2-3; TRBD1 matches 9 bases. Trimming removed 6 bases from V and 2 bases from J; junction bases left unmatched: 9. The CDR3 covers 16 residues. This CDR3 reads CASRPRDRVNTDTQYF. The CDR3 region has the DNA TGTGCCAGCAGACCCCGGGACAGGGTAAACACAGATACGCAGTATTTT.

J is TRBJ2-7 and V is TRBV5-1; 7 positions agree with TRBD2. Germline CDR1 is SGHRS and CDR2 is YFSETQ. Germline trimming cut 0 bases from V and 6 bases from J; bases unmatched to any gene: 9. The CDR3 totals 15 residues. CDR3 protein: CASSLDREAPIEQYF. The CDR3, as DNA: TGCGCCAGCAGCTTGGACCGGGAGGCCCCAATCGAGCAGTACTTC. Full variable domain (missing parts from reference TRBV5-1 and TRBJ2-7): KAGVTQTPRYLIKTRGQQVTLSCSPISGHRSVSWYQQTPGQGLQFLFEYFSETQRNKGNFPGRFSGRQFSNSRSEMNVSTLELGDSALYLCASSLDREAPIEQYFGPGTRLTVT.

At least ten counts were recorded for this clonotype. The chain uses TRBV20-1 and TRBJ2-1, with D tentatively TRBD2 (5 bases). The CDR3 is 13 amino acids. V dropped 3 bases and J dropped 1 base, with 7 bases sitting between them. Germline V gives CDR1 DFQATT, CDR2 SNEGSKA (reference sequence). CDR3 residues: CSASGISYNEQFF. In nucleotides, the CDR3 is TGCAGTGCTAGCGGGATTTCCTACAATGAGCAGTTCTTC.

This clonotype came up a few times. V usage is TRBV20-1 and J usage is TRBJ2-1; D is perhaps TRBD1 or TRBD2 (7 bases each). Germline V gene lookup returns CDR1 DFQATT and CDR2 SNEGSKA (reference sequence). The CDR3 has 14 residues. The V and J ends lost 5 bases and 5 bases respectively, with 16 bases between them. CDR3 DNA: TGCAGTGCTGGCGCGCAGGGGGGGGACAATGAGCAGTTCTTC. It is translated as CSAGAQGGDNEQFF.

This clonotype has at least ten counts. This rearrangement joins TRBV5-1 to TRBJ1-1; TRBD1 aligns across 9 bases. CDR1 and CDR2 from the germline V gene are SGHRS and YFSETQ. V gave up 5 bases and J gave up 4 bases; unmatched junction bases: 6. The CDR3 sequence is 14 residues long. In DNA form, the CDR3 reads TGCGCCAGCAGAAGACAGGGGGTCTTCACTGAAGCTTTCTTT. Translating it yields CASRRQGVFTEAFF.

A note on this clonotype: A single base separates this from a much larger clone, so it may be a read error. V and J are TRBV28 and TRBJ2-3; 9 bases agree with TRBD1. CDR1 and CDR2 from the germline V gene are MDHEN and SYDVKM. This CDR3 has 15 residues. DNA for the CDR3: TGTGCCAGCAGTTTGAGGACAGGGGCCACAGATACGCAGTGTTTT. Amino acids: CASSLRTGATDTQCF.

The chain combines TRBV6-1 with TRBJ1-2; D remains ambiguous. V lost 6 bases and J lost 0, with 14 bases in between. This CDR3 is built from 15 residues. Germline CDR1 is MNHNS and CDR2 is SASEGT. The CDR3 nucleotides are TGTGCCAGCAGAGAGGACGGAGCTTCTAACTATGGCTACACCTTC. Encoded protein: CASREDGASNYGYTF.

This clonotype was seen a few times. The chain has TRBV12-3 or TRBV12-4 and TRBJ2-1; no firm D call. V was trimmed by 1 base and J by 1 base, leaving 8 bases between them. CDR3 length equals 15 residues. DNA for the CDR3: TGTGCCAGCAGTTTAGAGACCACATCCTACAATGAGCAGTTCTTC. The encoded protein is CASSLETTSYNEQFF.

This clonotype was picked up many times. The chain combines TRBV28 with TRBJ2-2; 12 bases agree with TRBD1. CDR3 length: 17 residues. CDR1 MDHEN and CDR2 SYDVKM come from the germline V gene. V gave up 7 bases and J gave up 2 bases; unmatched junction bases: 8. The CDR3 sequence is CASTPGQGADNTGELFF. For the CDR3, the DNA is TGTGCCAGCACCCCGGGACAGGGGGCCGATAACACCGGGGAGCTGTTTTTT.

This clonotype was seen repeatedly, ten times or more. The V gene is TRBV5-6, the J gene TRBJ2-5; 7 nucleotides align to TRBD2. The CDR3 has 14 amino acids. Trimming took 0 bases from V and 5 from J; bases not matched to a gene: 4. Germline CDR1 is SGHDT and CDR2 is YYEEEE. CDR3 sequence: CASSLGGRTETQYF. CDR3 bases: TGTGCCAGCAGCTTGGGCGGGAGAACGGAGACCCAGTACTTC.

This clonotype was counted many times. V and J are TRBV6-1 and TRBJ2-3; D is ambiguous. The CDR3 extends over 13 amino acids. From germline, CDR1 is MNHNS and CDR2 SASEGT. Deletions cut 6 bases from V and 5 bases from J, with 12 bases between. The CDR3, as DNA: TGTGCCAGCAGACGCGTCGTGCAAGATACGCAGTATTTT. It yields the protein CASRRVVQDTQYF.

This clonotype was seen ten or more times. V and J are TRBV28 and TRBJ2-3, with 11 bases fitting TRBD2. CDR3 length: 15 residues. CDR1 and CDR2 (germline): MDHEN, SYDVKM. Unmatched junction bases numbered 3, after V lost 5 bases and J lost 2 bases. The CDR3 reads CASSLAGGLTDTQYF. CDR3 DNA: TGTGCCAGCAGTCTAGCGGGAGGACTCACAGATACGCAGTATTTT.

The chain is built from TRBV28 and TRBJ2-3; 8 bases align to TRBD1. The CDR3 contains 15 residues. CDR1 is MDHEN and CDR2 is SYDVKM in the germline V gene. V was clipped by 7 bases and J by 7 bases; unmatched bases: 13. Here the CDR3 DNA reads TGTGCCAGCAATGATCCGGGACAGGTGCAAAATACGCAGTATTTT. Its protein is CASNDPGQVQNTQYF.

A few counts support this clonotype. The rearrangement links TRBV19 to TRBJ1-1, with TRBD1 identical over 7 bases. CDR1 LNHDA and CDR2 SQIVND come from the germline V gene (reference sequence). V lost 0 bases to trimming and J lost 5 bases; unmatched junction nucleotides: 12. The CDR3 consists of 17 residues. The CDR3, as DNA: TGTGCCAGTAGTATAGATCAGTTCGGAGGGGGCAAGACTGAAGCTTTCTTT. Translated, it gives CASSIDQFGGGKTEAFF.

There are many counts of this clonotype. This chain uses TRBV6-4 with TRBJ2-7; 7 nucleotides line up with TRBD2. Trimming at V came to 0 bases and at J to 1 base, leaving 12 bases not matched to a gene. Germline V lookup: CDR1 MRHNA, CDR2 SNTAGT. This CDR3 is built from 18 residues. The CDR3 loop is CASSDSVPSGTLSYEQYF. CDR3 in DNA: TGTGCCAGCAGTGACTCCGTACCAAGCGGGACCCTTTCCTACGAGCAGTACTTC.

The chain links TRBV19 to TRBJ2-3; D may correspond to TRBD1 or TRBD2 (5 bases each). CDR3 length equals 15 residues. Per the germline V gene, CDR1 is LNHDA and CDR2 is SQIVND (reference sequence). Trimming removed 3 bases at V and 2 bases at J, with 12 bases between. CDR3 sequence: CASSIGYGTTDTQYF. CDR3 sequence (DNA): TGTGCCAGTAGTATCGGGTATGGGACCACAGATACGCAGTATTTT.

This clonotype has a single count. This chain connects TRBV5-1 to TRBJ2-1; D uncertain. V lost 5 bases and J lost 4, with 13 bases in between. Per germline, CDR1 SGHRS and CDR2 YFSETQ. CDR3 length: 14 residues. CDR3: CASRMAVQYNEQFF. CDR3 DNA sequence: TGCGCCAGCAGGATGGCCGTACAGTACAATGAGCAGTTCTTC.

This chain connects TRBV7-6 to TRBJ1-2; 11 bases align to TRBD1. This CDR3 comprises 15 residues. CDR1 is SGHVS and CDR2 is FNYEAQ in the germline V gene. Germline trimming cut 3 bases from V and 4 bases from J; bases unmatched to any gene: 4. In nucleotides, the CDR3 is TGTGCCAGCAGCTTGGGACAGGGGGACGTCTATGGCTACACCTTC. It encodes CASSLGQGDVYGYTF.